Shown below are 15 T cell receptor beta chains from a single sample sequenced in a study of spatial heterogeneity in lung cancer. TCRdb passed the 5' RACE reads through MiXCR, listing each CDR3 protein once. In the table there are about 16,000 distinct CDR3 sequences, 5.5% to 7% of which are singletons. Time point given: blood at routine non-recurrence follow-up after resection. The specimen was PBMCs, collected at follow-up. The receptors stem from a male donor with early-stage non-small cell lung cancer.

This clonotype was detected ten times or more. The chain is built from TRBV7-9 and TRBJ2-7; possible D gene TRBD2, 5 bases. In germline, CDR1 is SEHNR, CDR2 FQNEAQ (reference sequence). Trimming took 3 bases from V and 1 from J, leaving 10 bases between them. This CDR3 has 14 residues. CDR3 nucleotides: TGTGCCAGCAGCTTCGGCGGGCGATCCTACGAGCAGTACTTC. Amino acids: CASSFGGRSYEQYF.

This clonotype is deemed medium-sized (0.01 to 0.1%). J is TRBJ2-2 and V is TRBV7-2, with D hard to call. The V and J ends lost 1 base and 0 bases respectively, with 3 bases between them. The germline V gene encodes CDR1 SGHTA and CDR2 FQGNSA. The CDR3 is 14 amino acids. The CDR3 DNA is TGTGCCAGCAGCTTAGGGTCGAACACCGGGGAGCTGTTTTTT. Amino acid sequence: CASSLGSNTGELFF.

By its share, this clonotype is medium-sized. The rearrangement joins TRBV28 to TRBJ2-1; 10 nucleotides match TRBD1. The J segment lost 10 bases and the V segment lost 5 bases, leaving 14 bases of the junction unmatched. CDR1 is MDHEN, CDR2 SYDVKM, per germline. The CDR3 is 16 residues long. This CDR3 reads CASSPPGGQGIGEQFF. The CDR3 DNA follows: TGTGCCAGCAGTCCTCCTGGGGGACAGGGGATCGGGGAGCAGTTCTTC.

The chain carries TRBV7-2 and TRBJ2-1; 7 positions match TRBD2. The CDR3 is made up of 16 amino acids. Per germline, CDR1 SGHTA and CDR2 FQGNSA. The ends lost 1 base at V and 2 bases at J; junction bases unmatched: 5. The DNA of the CDR3 is TGTGCCAGCAGCTTAGGTACTGGACTAGCCTACAATGAGCAGTTCTTC. Its protein is CASSLGTGLAYNEQFF.

The chain uses TRBV27 and TRBJ2-1; the D is unclear. CDR1 and CDR2 from the germline V gene are MNHEY and SMNVEV (reference sequence). This CDR3 is built from 14 residues. Between the trimmed V and J ends, which lost 5 bases and 2 bases, there was a span of 10 bases. CDR3 sequence reads: CASSSAWAYNEQFF. Written as DNA, the CDR3 is TGTGCCAGCAGTAGCGCCTGGGCCTACAATGAGCAGTTCTTC.

This clonotype appeared many times. The CDR3 is CASSPSLVDNEQFF. In DNA form, the CDR3 reads TGTGCCAGCAGCCCCAGTTTGGTTGACAATGAGCAGTTCTTC. V is TRBV7-2 and J is TRBJ2-1; D uncertain. The length of the CDR3 is 14 residues. Germline V gene sequence: CDR1 SGHTA, CDR2 FQGNSA. V was shortened by 5 bases and J by 5 bases, with 13 bases between the two germline ends.

This clonotype was observed many times. The V call is TRBV7-2, the J call TRBJ2-1, with a possible D match to TRBD2 (7 bases). CDR3 length: 16 amino acids. The V gene's germline CDR1 is SGHTA and CDR2 FQGNSA. The V end was cut by 4 bases, the J end by 2 bases, with 15 bases between. In DNA, the CDR3 is TGTGCCAGCAGCTCCAAACAGGGAGGGCCCTACAATGAGCAGTTCTTC. It is translated as CASSSKQGGPYNEQFF.

The chain employs TRBV4-2 and TRBJ2-1, with 9 bases fitting TRBD1. Germline V lookup: CDR1 LGHNA, CDR2 YNFKEQ. With V trimmed by 4 bases and J by 6 bases, 7 bases remained unmatched. CDR3 length: 15 amino acids. CDR3 in amino acids: CASSRTGGDGNEQFF. DNA of the CDR3: TGTGCCAGCAGCCGAACAGGGGGCGATGGCAATGAGCAGTTCTTC.

The sample holds a few counts of this clonotype. The chain uses TRBV7-3 and TRBJ2-1; 7 bases align to TRBD2. The CDR3 is 15 residues long. Germline CDR1 and CDR2: SGHTA and FQGTGA. With V trimmed by 4 bases and J by 2 bases, 5 bases remained unmatched. The CDR3 coding sequence is TGTGCCAGCAGCTCAAGCGGGAACGCCTACAATGAGCAGTTCTTC. It yields the protein CASSSSGNAYNEQFF.

A remark on this clonotype: A read error is likely, as this CDR3 ends without the conserved phenylalanine or tryptophan. The chain employs TRBV25-1 and TRBJ2-7, with D perhaps matching TRBD1 (6 bases). CDR3 size: 13 residues. CDR1 and CDR2 (germline): MGHDK, SYGVNS. The germline V and J ends were trimmed by 6 bases and 1 base, with 10 bases remaining between them. Here the CDR3 reads CASSRDTSYEQYL. The CDR3 DNA follows: TGTGCCAGCAGCCGGGACACATCCTACGAGCAGTACCTC.

Many counts were recorded for this clonotype. CDR3 loop: CSASYRAEKLFF. CDR3 bases: TGCAGTGCTAGCTACAGGGCAGAAAAACTGTTTTTT. This rearrangement joins TRBV20-1 to TRBJ1-4, with a possible D match to TRBD1 (6 bases). The ends were cut back, 3 bases at V and 8 bases at J, with 10 bases in the middle. The CDR3 totals 12 residues. CDR1 DFQATT and CDR2 SNEGSKA come from the germline V gene (reference sequence).

This clonotype has only a few counts. V gene TRBV7-9 combines with J gene TRBJ2-3; TRBD2 matches at 9 bases. The CDR3 is 16 amino acids. CDR1 and CDR2 from the germline V gene are SEHNR and FQNEAQ (reference sequence). V was clipped by 4 bases and J by 5 bases; unmatched bases: 10. Here the CDR3 DNA reads TGTGCCAGCAGCTCTTACCTGACTAGCGGAGGAGATACGCAGTATTTT. It translates to CASSSYLTSGGDTQYF.

This clonotype was counted many times. The chain has TRBV7-9 and TRBJ2-1; possible D gene TRBD2, 5 bases. Germline values: CDR1 SEHNR, CDR2 FQNEAQ (reference sequence). Between the trimmed V and J ends, which lost 3 bases and 8 bases, there was a span of 14 bases. The CDR3 covers 14 residues. CDR3 DNA: TGTGCCAGCAGCTTTTATACCGGAGGTGATGAGCAGTTCTTC. Amino acids: CASSFYTGGDEQFF.

The table lists this clonotype with many counts. The chain recombines TRBV4-1 with TRBJ2-1; no clear D. Trimming pared 1 base from V and 4 bases from J, leaving 11 bases between. The CDR3 sequence is 15 residues long. CDR1 and CDR2 (germline): MGHRA, YSYEKL. Here the CDR3 reads CASSQVETPYNEQFF. The DNA for the CDR3 is TGCGCCAGCAGCCAAGTTGAGACACCTTACAATGAGCAGTTCTTC.

This clonotype was counted at least ten times. This chain joins TRBV4-1 and TRBJ1-3; D unresolved. In germline, CDR1 is MGHRA, CDR2 YSYEKL. The CDR3 is made up of 15 amino acids. V lost 0 bases and J lost 4, with 10 bases in between. This CDR3 is CASSQDGVAGNTIYF. CDR3 nucleotide sequence: TGCGCCAGCAGCCAAGATGGGGTCGCGGGAAACACCATATATTTT.